A selection of T cell receptor beta chains follows, all from one sample in a study of CD8 T cells in Susac syndrome. TCRdb ran MiXCR on the immunoSEQ multiplex PCR reads and lists one entry per CDR3 protein. The sample has 330,000 or so distinct CDR3 sequences, about 88% seen once. The source material was CD8+ T cells from PBMCs. The source of these receptors is a human donor with multiple sclerosis. Each CDR3 is given with its conserved first and last residue. D genes are given only for firm matches. Clone sizes are given selectively: once, few, many, or a class where the clone is expanded.

CDR3aa: CASSPPTASYNEQFF
CDR3nt: TGTGCCAGCTCACCACCTACAGCCAGCTACAATGAGCAGTTCTTC
v_gene: TRBV18
abundance: .
j_gene: TRBJ2-1
d_gene: .

CDR3aa: CASSTGDREQFF
CDR3nt: TGTGCCAGCAGTACGGGGGATCGCGAGCAGTTCTTC
v_gene: TRBV6-2/TRBV6-3
abundance: .
j_gene: TRBJ2-1
d_gene: .

CDR3aa: CASSSGISYNEQFF
CDR3nt: TGTGCCAGCAGTTCCGGGATCTCCTACAATGAGCAGTTCTTC
v_gene: TRBV28
abundance: .
j_gene: TRBJ2-1
d_gene: .

CDR3aa: CASSPTILGTGRLSIQYF
CDR3nt: TGTGCCAGCAGCCCAACAATCTTAGGGACAGGCAGACTTTCCATTCAGTACTTC
v_gene: TRBV6-2/TRBV6-3
abundance: .
j_gene: TRBJ2-4
d_gene: TRBD1

CDR3aa: CASSLEGSGTGPYEQYF
CDR3nt: TGTGCCAGCAGCTTGGAGGGTAGCGGGACAGGGCCCTACGAGCAGTACTTC
v_gene: TRBV5-4
abundance: .
j_gene: TRBJ2-7
d_gene: .

CDR3aa: CASSSRRQGVAAEAFF
CDR3nt: TGTGCCAGCAGCTCCCGTCGGCAGGGAGTCGCCGCTGAAGCTTTCTTT
v_gene: TRBV7-9
abundance: .
j_gene: TRBJ1-1
d_gene: .

CDR3aa: CASSPQEGRDYTQYF
CDR3nt: TGTGCCAGCAGCCCCCAGGAGGGGCGGGATTATACGCAGTATTTT
v_gene: TRBV3-1
abundance: .
j_gene: TRBJ2-3
d_gene: .

CDR3aa: CAWNAGWGAEAFF
CDR3nt: TGTGCCTGGAATGCGGGCTGGGGGGCTGAAGCTTTCTTT
v_gene: TRBV30
abundance: .
j_gene: TRBJ1-1
d_gene: .

CDR3aa: CASSLLSGGRVTDTQYF
CDR3nt: TGTGCCAGCAGCTTATTATCCGGGGGGCGTGTCACAGATACGCAGTATTTT
v_gene: TRBV7-9
abundance: .
j_gene: TRBJ2-3
d_gene: .

CDR3aa: CASLSTDTQYF
CDR3nt: TGTGCCTCACTAAGCACAGATACGCAGTATTTT
v_gene: TRBV30
abundance: few
j_gene: TRBJ2-3
d_gene: .

CDR3aa: CASSLRTAPGYGSPLHF
CDR3nt: TGTGCCAGCAGCTTACGGACAGCCCCGGGGTATGGCTCACCCCTCCACTTT
v_gene: TRBV5-8
abundance: .
j_gene: TRBJ1-6
d_gene: .

CDR3aa: CASGSIRNNEQFF
CDR3nt: TGTGCCAGCGGATCGATTAGGAACAATGAGCAGTTCTTC
v_gene: TRBV28
abundance: .
j_gene: TRBJ2-1
d_gene: .

CDR3aa: CASSLQGEGHEQYF
CDR3nt: TGTGCCAGCAGTTTACAGGGTGAAGGTCACGAGCAGTACTTC
v_gene: TRBV27
abundance: .
j_gene: TRBJ2-7
d_gene: .

CDR3aa: CASSPLGPSNEQFF
CDR3nt: TGCGCCAGCAGCCCCCTAGGGCCGAGCAATGAGCAGTTCTTC
v_gene: TRBV5-1
abundance: .
j_gene: TRBJ2-1
d_gene: .

CDR3aa: CASSSPKTSGSNTGELFF
CDR3nt: TGTGCCAGCAGCTCCCCCAAGACTAGCGGGTCGAACACCGGGGAGCTGTTTTTT
v_gene: TRBV7-2
abundance: .
j_gene: TRBJ2-2
d_gene: TRBD2

CDR3aa: CASSVEDGELFF
CDR3nt: TGTGCCAGCAGCGTAGAGGACGGGGAGCTGTTTTTT
v_gene: TRBV9
abundance: .
j_gene: TRBJ2-2
d_gene: .

CDR3aa: CASSLHANTGELFF
CDR3nt: TGTGCCAGCAGTTTACACGCGAACACCGGGGAGCTGTTTTTT
v_gene: TRBV27
abundance: once
j_gene: TRBJ2-2
d_gene: .

CDR3aa: CASSHGLAEGLLTDTQYF
CDR3nt: TGTGCCAGCAGCCACGGACTAGCGGAAGGTCTTCTCACAGATACGCAGTATTTT
v_gene: TRBV5-6
abundance: .
j_gene: TRBJ2-3
d_gene: TRBD2

CDR3aa: CASNNLMTPGAFF
CDR3nt: TGTGCCAGTAACAACCTGATGACGCCTGGAGCTTTCTTT
v_gene: TRBV19
abundance: .
j_gene: TRBJ1-1
d_gene: .

CDR3aa: CASSLVSGDRQFF
CDR3nt: TGTGCCAGCAGCTTAGTCTCGGGAGATCGGCAGTTCTTC
v_gene: TRBV7-2
abundance: .
j_gene: TRBJ2-1
d_gene: .

CDR3aa: CSATSSGGNEQFF
CDR3nt: TGCAGTGCTACCTCTAGCGGAGGGAATGAGCAGTTCTTC
v_gene: TRBV20-1
abundance: .
j_gene: TRBJ2-1
d_gene: TRBD2

CDR3aa: CAIRDDSDSNQPQHF
CDR3nt: TGTGCCATCAGAGACGATTCAGATAGCAATCAGCCCCAGCATTTT
v_gene: TRBV10-3
abundance: .
j_gene: TRBJ1-5
d_gene: .

CDR3aa: CSANPGGGYEQYF
CDR3nt: TGCAGTGCTAACCCGGGAGGGGGCTACGAGCAGTACTTC
v_gene: TRBV20-1
abundance: .
j_gene: TRBJ2-7
d_gene: TRBD2

CDR3aa: CSASDPGKRISYEQYF
CDR3nt: TGCAGTGCTAGTGATCCGGGAAAGCGAATCTCCTACGAGCAGTACTTC
v_gene: TRBV20-1
abundance: .
j_gene: TRBJ2-7
d_gene: .

CDR3aa: CASSISFEAYGNKYNEQFF
CDR3nt: TGTGCCAGTAGTATCTCCTTCGAGGCATACGGAAACAAATACAATGAGCAGTTCTTC
v_gene: TRBV19
abundance: .
j_gene: TRBJ2-1
d_gene: .

CDR3aa: CASSQTGAKAGGLQETQYF
CDR3nt: TGTGCCAGCAGCCAGACCGGGGCGAAGGCGGGGGGGCTCCAAGAGACCCAGTACTTC
v_gene: TRBV7-8
abundance: .
j_gene: TRBJ2-5
d_gene: TRBD2

CDR3aa: CASSQDWGSEQFF
CDR3nt: TGCGCCAGCAGCCAGGATTGGGGGAGCGAGCAGTTCTTC
v_gene: TRBV4-3
abundance: .
j_gene: TRBJ2-1
d_gene: .

CDR3aa: CASSPRQYTPYEQYF
CDR3nt: TGTGCCAGCAGTCCCCGACAGTATACCCCCTACGAGCAGTACTTC
v_gene: TRBV28
abundance: .
j_gene: TRBJ2-7
d_gene: .

CDR3aa: CASSPRDRPNYEQYF
CDR3nt: TGTGCCAGCAGCCCCCGGGACAGGCCAAACTACGAGCAGTACTTC
v_gene: TRBV7-2
abundance: .
j_gene: TRBJ2-7
d_gene: TRBD1

CDR3aa: CASSQERGAQETQYF
CDR3nt: TGTGCCAGCAGCCAAGAAAGGGGGGCTCAAGAGACCCAGTACTTC
v_gene: TRBV4-2
abundance: .
j_gene: TRBJ2-5
d_gene: .

CDR3aa: CASSEGYRSWDEQFF
CDR3nt: TGTGCCAGCAGTGAAGGGTACAGGTCATGGGATGAGCAGTTCTTC
v_gene: TRBV6-1
abundance: .
j_gene: TRBJ2-1
d_gene: .

CDR3aa: CASSQPPTRNEQFF
CDR3nt: TGTGCCAGCAGCCAACCCCCGACCCGCAATGAGCAGTTCTTC
v_gene: TRBV7-3
abundance: .
j_gene: TRBJ2-1
d_gene: .

CDR3aa: CASSQKGPQFF
CDR3nt: TGTGCCAGCAGCCAGAAGGGCCCCCAGTTCTTC
v_gene: TRBV9
abundance: .
j_gene: TRBJ2-1
d_gene: .

CDR3aa: CATQTTGEPSHEQYF
CDR3nt: TGTGCCACGCAAACTACCGGGGAACCAAGCCACGAGCAGTACTTC
v_gene: TRBV3-1
abundance: .
j_gene: TRBJ2-7
d_gene: .

CDR3aa: CAIIRDGNTGELFF
CDR3nt: TGTGCCATCATCCGGGACGGGAACACCGGGGAGCTGTTTTTT
v_gene: TRBV10-3
abundance: .
j_gene: TRBJ2-2
d_gene: .

CDR3aa: CASSVVGGPYEQYF
CDR3nt: TGTGCCAGCAGCGTAGTGGGGGGCCCCTACGAGCAGTACTTC
v_gene: TRBV9
abundance: .
j_gene: TRBJ2-7
d_gene: .

CDR3aa: CSASVTAGNEQFF
CDR3nt: TGCAGTGCTAGTGTCACAGCTGGGAATGAGCAGTTCTTC
v_gene: TRBV20-1
abundance: .
j_gene: TRBJ2-1
d_gene: .

CDR3aa: CSVEGMEKERLGANVLTF
CDR3nt: TGCAGCGTTGAAGGAATGGAAAAGGAACGCTTGGGGGCCAACGTCCTGACTTTC
v_gene: TRBV29-1
abundance: .
j_gene: TRBJ2-6
d_gene: .

CDR3aa: CSVEFPSLYGYTF
CDR3nt: TGCAGCGTTGAATTTCCATCCCTCTATGGCTACACCTTC
v_gene: TRBV29-1
abundance: .
j_gene: TRBJ1-2
d_gene: .

CDR3aa: CSARDYEGSYGYTF
CDR3nt: TGCAGTGCTAGAGATTATGAGGGAAGCTATGGCTACACCTTC
v_gene: TRBV20-1
abundance: once
j_gene: TRBJ1-2
d_gene: .

CDR3aa: CASSLAGLVSPYEQYF
CDR3nt: TGTGCCAGCAGTTTAGCGGGACTAGTAAGTCCCTACGAGCAGTACTTC
v_gene: TRBV12-3/TRBV12-4
abundance: .
j_gene: TRBJ2-7
d_gene: TRBD2

CDR3aa: CSVESGGSGTGELFF
CDR3nt: TGCAGCGTTGAATCCGGGGGAAGTGGCACCGGGGAGCTGTTTTTT
v_gene: TRBV29-1
abundance: .
j_gene: TRBJ2-2
d_gene: .

CDR3aa: CASSAVAGEGQFF
CDR3nt: TGTGCCAGCAGCGCCGTAGCGGGAGAAGGGCAGTTCTTC
v_gene: TRBV9
abundance: .
j_gene: TRBJ2-1
d_gene: TRBD2

CDR3aa: CASSLGLGQLTEAFF
CDR3nt: TGTGCCAGCAGCTTAGGCCTGGGACAACTTACTGAAGCTTTCTTT
v_gene: TRBV13
abundance: .
j_gene: TRBJ1-1
d_gene: .

CDR3aa: CASSQNGAGETQYF
CDR3nt: TGTGCCAGCAGCCAAAATGGAGCCGGAGAGACCCAGTACTTC
v_gene: TRBV3-1
abundance: .
j_gene: TRBJ2-5
d_gene: .

CDR3aa: CASSYWTSGSTGQPGELFF
CDR3nt: TGTGCCAGCAGTTACTGGACTAGCGGGAGTACGGGTCAGCCCGGGGAGCTGTTTTTT
v_gene: TRBV6-5
abundance: .
j_gene: TRBJ2-2
d_gene: TRBD2

CDR3aa: CASSVGTTSYEQYF
CDR3nt: TGCGCCAGCAGTGTTGGGACAACCTCCTACGAGCAGTACTTC
v_gene: TRBV10-2
abundance: once
j_gene: TRBJ2-7
d_gene: .

CDR3aa: CSVSGGDYGELFF
CDR3nt: TGCAGCGTTAGCGGGGGGGATTACGGGGAGCTGTTTTTT
v_gene: TRBV20-1
abundance: once
j_gene: TRBJ2-2
d_gene: TRBD2

CDR3aa: CASSARVTEAFF
CDR3nt: TGTGCCAGCAGCGCAAGGGTGACTGAAGCTTTCTTT
v_gene: TRBV7-9
abundance: .
j_gene: TRBJ1-1
d_gene: .